What follows are 12 T cell receptor beta chains derived from one specimen sequenced in a study of radiotherapy plus CTLA-4 blockade in lung cancer. Clones were read by immunoSEQ multiplex PCR, and TCRdb kept only the in-frame ones, dropping some. The sample yields 75,000 to 100,000 clones, approximately 78% seen once. The specimen was peripheral blood, collected from a patient treated with radiotherapy plus ipilimumab. Source of these receptors: a human donor with non-small cell lung cancer who had a partial response to radiotherapy plus ipilimumab.

The chain recombines TRBV5-7 with TRBJ2-1, with a possible D match to TRBD2 (6 bases). TRBV5-7 is filed as an ORF, its function uncertain. The CDR3 has 14 residues. The V and J ends lost 3 bases and 10 bases respectively, with 17 bases between them. The CDR3 spells CASSWWDSTTEQFF. In DNA form, the CDR3 reads TGTGCCAGCAGCTGGTGGGACTCAACCACGGAGCAGTTCTTC.

The chain carries TRBV9 and TRBJ2-1, with 11 positions matching TRBD2. J lost 9 bases, V lost 2 bases, and 10 bases had no gene match. The CDR3 has 16 residues. Per the germline V gene, CDR1 is SGDLS and CDR2 is YYNGEE. The CDR3 loop reads CASSVESLAGEVEQFF. The CDR3 nucleotides read TGTGCCAGCAGCGTTGAGTCACTAGCGGGAGAGGTTGAGCAGTTCTTC.

The table lists this clone with a few counts. The genes are TRBV29-1 and TRBJ1-1; 7 bases line up with TRBD1. Germline CDR1 reads SQVTM; CDR2 reads ANQGSEA. The CDR3 runs to 13 residues. Unmatched junction bases numbered 6, after V lost 7 bases and J lost 1 base. In DNA form, the CDR3 reads TGCAGCGGACAGGGAGCGAGGAACACTGAAGCTTTCTTT. Translated: CSGQGARNTEAFF.

On this clone itself: A read error is likely, as this CDR3 ends without the conserved phenylalanine or tryptophan. The chain has TRBV30 and TRBJ1-2, with 8 bases that match TRBD1. The germline gives CDR1 GTSNPN, CDR2 SVGIG (reference sequence). This CDR3 has 15 residues. J lost 5 bases, V lost 6 bases, and 14 bases had no gene match. The CDR3 nucleotides read TGTGCCTGTTTTATTCGGGCAGGGGGCTCTTATGGCTACACCCTC. Translation: CACFIRAGGSYGYTL.

The rearrangement links TRBV4-1 to TRBJ1-6; maybe TRBD1 (5 bases). The germline V and J ends were trimmed by 1 base and 5 bases, with 15 bases remaining between them. CDR3 size: 17 residues. From germline, CDR1 is MGHRA and CDR2 YSYEKL. The CDR3, as DNA: TGCGCCAGCAGCCAAGTAGTTGGGGGGTCTGATAATTCACCCCTCCACTTT. Residues: CASSQVVGGSDNSPLHF.

The chain uses TRBV30 and TRBJ1-5; 12 bases align to TRBD1. Trimming removed 3 bases from V and 7 bases from J; junction bases left unmatched: 4. This CDR3 has 14 amino acids. From germline, CDR1 is GTSNPN and CDR2 SVGIG (reference sequence). CDR3 amino acids: CAWRGQGARQPQHF. CDR3 sequence (DNA): TGTGCCTGGAGGGGACAGGGGGCCCGGCAGCCCCAGCATTTT. The variable domain in full, with the rest retrieved from reference TRBV30 and TRBJ1-5, is SQTIHQWPATLVQPVGSPLSLECTVEGTSNPNLYWYRQAAGRGLQLLFYSVGIGQISSEVPQNLSASRPQDRQFILSSKKLLLSDSGFYLCAWRGQGARQPQHFGDGTRLSIL.

This clone showed up just once. The CDR3 protein is CASSTRRRGVNEQFF. The CDR3 DNA reads as TGTGCCAGCAGTACCCGGCGGAGGGGAGTGAATGAGCAGTTCTTC. V gene TRBV6-1 combines with J gene TRBJ2-1; possible D gene TRBD2, 6 bases. The germline CDR1 and CDR2 sequences are MNHNS and SASEGT. V lost 5 bases and J lost 7, with 18 bases in between. This CDR3 contains 15 residues.

This chain joins TRBV11-3 and TRBJ2-1; 12 bases are shared with TRBD2. There are 15 residues in the CDR3. CDR1 is SGHNT, CDR2 YENEEA, per germline. V was pared by 5 bases and J by 9 bases, with 8 bases of the junction left unmatched. The CDR3 loop reads CASSTLAGGPGEQFF. The CDR3 DNA reads as TGTGCCAGCAGCACCCTAGCGGGAGGGCCCGGTGAGCAGTTCTTC.

The chain uses TRBV28 and TRBJ2-1; TRBD2 matches at 15 bases. CDR3 size: 19 residues. Germline loops: CDR1 MDHEN, CDR2 SYDVKM. Trimming cost V 5 bases and J 4 bases; bases outside gene matches: 12. The CDR3 spells CASSPSGLAGGPPYNEQFF. The CDR3 DNA follows: TGTGCCAGCAGTCCTTCGGGACTAGCGGGAGGCCCCCCTTACAATGAGCAGTTCTTC.

J is TRBJ2-7 and V is TRBV5-1; 15 bases map to TRBD2. CDR1 is SGHRS, CDR2 YFSETQ, per germline. Losses at the gene ends were 3 bases for V and 7 bases for J; bases not matched to a gene: 8. This CDR3 contains 16 residues. The CDR3 DNA sequence: TGCGCCAGCAGCTCGGGCGGACTAGCGGGAGGGGAGGAGCAGTACTTC. Translation gives CASSSGGLAGGEEQYF. Full variable domain (missing parts from reference TRBV5-1 and TRBJ2-7): KAGVTQTPRYLIKTRGQQVTLSCSPISGHRSVSWYQQTPGQGLQFLFEYFSETQRNKGNFPGRFSGRQFSNSRSEMNVSTLELGDSALYLCASSSGGLAGGEEQYFGPGTRLTVT.

The chain recombines TRBV28 with TRBJ2-7; D unresolved. CDR1 MDHEN and CDR2 SYDVKM come from the germline V gene. The CDR3 totals 12 residues. Trimming pared 3 bases from V and 4 bases from J, leaving 7 bases between. CDR3: CASSFESYEQYF. The CDR3, as DNA: TGTGCCAGCAGTTTTGAGAGTTACGAGCAGTACTTC. The full variable domain, its missing parts supplied by reference TRBV28 and TRBJ2-7, is DVKVTQSSRYLVKRTGEKVFLECVQDMDHENMFWYRQDPGLGLRLIYFSYDVKMKEKGDIPEGYSVSREKKERFSLILESASTNQTSMYLCASSFESYEQYFGPGTRLTVT.

For this clone: The identical CDR3 is also encoded by other nucleotide sequences in the sample. V usage is TRBV7-2 and J usage is TRBJ1-4; D is possibly TRBD1 (5 bases). Germline V gene data show CDR1 as SGHTA and CDR2 as FQGNSA. There are 15 residues in the CDR3. The germline V and J ends were trimmed by 0 bases and 7 bases, with 12 bases remaining between them. CDR3 amino acids: CASSLAGGRGEKLFF. As DNA, the CDR3 is TGTGCCAGCAGCTTAGCGGGGGGTAGAGGTGAAAAACTGTTTTTT.